Listed here are 20 T cell receptor beta chains from one sample, sequenced in a study of cytomegalovirus exposure and HLA in healthy donors. PCR was performed using 60 Vbeta and 13 Jbeta primers. Clones were read by immunoSEQ multiplex PCR, and TCRdb kept only the in-frame ones, dropping some. Here the sample spans about 180,000 clones, roughly 87% being singletons. The sequenced sample consisted of PBMCs. The source of these receptors is a man aged 35-49 years in good health and CMV-seronegative.

The V gene is TRBV7-3, the J gene TRBJ1-1, with D uncertain. The CDR3 runs to 14 residues. Trimming cost V 5 bases and J 3 bases, with 13 bases left between them. Germline CDR1 and CDR2: SGHTA and FQGTGA. The CDR3 DNA follows: TGTGCCAGCAGCCAAGGTGGCGGCTACACTGAAGCTTTCTTT. Residues: CASSQGGGYTEAFF.

The table lists this clone with a count of one. This sequence joins TRBV19 and TRBJ1-6; perhaps TRBD1 as D (6 bases). CDR3 length equals 14 residues. Trimming removed 6 bases at V and 9 bases at J, with 15 bases between. Germline CDR1 is LNHDA and CDR2 is SQIVND (reference sequence). DNA for the CDR3: TGTGCCAGTAGATTAACAGGGTCGGGTTCACCCCTCCACTTT. Residues: CASRLTGSGSPLHF. The full variable domain, with the rest looked up from reference TRBV19 and TRBJ1-6, is DGGITQSPKYLFRKEGQNVTLSCEQNLNHDAMYWYRQDPGQGLRLIYYSQIVNDFQKGDIAEGYSVSREKKESFPLTVTSAQKNPTAFYLCASRLTGSGSPLHFGNGTRLTVT.

This chain joins TRBV10-1 and TRBJ2-1; TRBD2 aligns across 8 bases. The CDR3 extends over 17 amino acids. Per the germline V gene, CDR1 is WNHNN and CDR2 is SYGVQD (reference sequence). The ends lost 4 bases at V and 4 bases at J; junction bases unmatched: 12. The CDR3 sequence is CASSGSERGIHYNEQFF. For the CDR3, the DNA is TGCGCCAGCAGTGGATCTGAGCGGGGGATTCATTACAATGAGCAGTTCTTC.

The J gene is TRBJ1-2, the V gene TRBV28, with 8 bases that match TRBD1. V lost 4 bases to trimming and J lost 0 bases; unmatched junction nucleotides: 4. Germline values: CDR1 MDHEN, CDR2 SYDVKM. The CDR3 is 15 amino acids. Here the CDR3 DNA reads TGTGCCAGCAGTTCCGGGACAGGAGCTAACTATGGCTACACCTTC. Amino acids: CASSSGTGANYGYTF.

The rearrangement links TRBV5-1 to TRBJ2-1; no definite D call. V dropped 5 bases and J dropped 3 bases, with 15 bases sitting between them. Germline V gene lookup returns CDR1 SGHRS and CDR2 YFSETQ. This CDR3 contains 15 residues. CDR3 bases: TGCGCCAGCAGGCTCCTGGCGGTTGGCTACAATGAGCAGTTCTTC. Encoded protein: CASRLLAVGYNEQFF.

The chain couples TRBV15 to TRBJ2-3, with D perhaps matching TRBD2 (6 bases). CDR3 size: 18 residues. CDR1 and CDR2 (germline): LNHNV, YYDKDF (reference sequence). Trimming left V 0 bases short and J 1 base short, with 17 bases between. The CDR3 DNA is TGTGCCACCAGCAGAGATCCTGCGGGAAGCGGCGGCACAGATACGCAGTATTTT. It encodes CATSRDPAGSGGTDTQYF.

The chain is built from TRBV18 and TRBJ2-3; 12 bases line up with TRBD2. With 3 bases clipped from V and 2 bases from J, the junction kept 3 bases outside the gene matches. The CDR3 length is 16 residues. Germline assignment: CDR1 KGHSH and CDR2 LQKENI. The CDR3 sequence: CASSPLAGGNTDTQYF. The CDR3 bases are TGTGCCAGCTCACCTCTAGCGGGGGGGAACACAGATACGCAGTATTTT.

The chain employs TRBV27 and TRBJ2-2, with TRBD2 identical over 13 bases. J lost 6 bases, V lost 5 bases, and 9 bases had no gene match. Germline values: CDR1 MNHEY, CDR2 SMNVEV (reference sequence). The CDR3 spans 17 residues. The CDR3 sequence: CASSPSTSGRWAGELFF. The CDR3 DNA follows: TGTGCCAGCAGTCCGTCGACTAGCGGGAGGTGGGCCGGGGAGCTGTTTTTT.

Points on this clone: At the DNA level, this CDR3 is encoded by other sequences in the same sample as well. J is TRBJ1-1 and V is TRBV5-1; 9 bases line up with TRBD1. V shed 3 bases, J shed 1 base, and the junction held 4 bases outside the gene matches. The CDR3 loop spans 15 amino acids. CDR1 and CDR2 (germline): SGHRS, YFSETQ. CDR3 DNA: TGCGCCAGCAGCTGGACAGGGGCCCAGAACACTGAAGCTTTCTTT. Translated: CASSWTGAQNTEAFF. Variable domain in full (rest from reference TRBV5-1 and TRBJ1-1): KAGVTQTPRYLIKTRGQQVTLSCSPISGHRSVSWYQQTPGQGLQFLFEYFSETQRNKGNFPGRFSGRQFSNSRSEMNVSTLELGDSALYLCASSWTGAQNTEAFFGQGTRLTVV.

The V call is TRBV7-2, the J call TRBJ1-5; D is undetermined. The CDR3 is 12 residues long. The germline V gene has CDR1 SGHTA and CDR2 FQGNSA. Trimming took off 5 bases at V and 4 bases at J, with 6 bases between the two ends. The CDR3 sequence is CASSPFNQPQHF. In DNA form, the CDR3 reads TGTGCCAGCAGCCCTTTTAATCAGCCCCAGCATTTT.

The rearrangement uses TRBV28 and TRBJ1-4, with TRBD1 identical over 8 bases. V was clipped by 6 bases and J by 3 bases; unmatched bases: 6. The CDR3 totals 15 residues. The germline V gene has CDR1 MDHEN and CDR2 SYDVKM. For the CDR3, the DNA is TGTGCCAGCAGATACTCGGGACAGGCTAATGAAAAACTGTTTTTT. This gives the protein CASRYSGQANEKLFF.

The chain uses TRBV28 and TRBJ2-7; TRBD2 might be the D (6 bases). The CDR3 totals 16 residues. Looked up from germline, CDR1 is MDHEN and CDR2 is SYDVKM. Between the trimmed V and J ends, which lost 8 bases and 2 bases, there was a span of 22 bases. The CDR3, as DNA: TGTGCCAGCCGAACTCCGCCAGGGACGGGGGCCTACGAGCAGTACTTC. Translating gives CASRTPPGTGAYEQYF. The variable domain in full, completed from reference TRBV28 and TRBJ2-7, reads DVKVTQSSRYLVKRTGEKVFLECVQDMDHENMFWYRQDPGLGLRLIYFSYDVKMKEKGDIPEGYSVSREKKERFSLILESASTNQTSMYLCASRTPPGTGAYEQYFGPGTRLTVT.

DNA of the CDR3: TGTGCCAGCAGTGACTGGGGAGGCGGGGAGCTGTTTTTT. It translates to CASSDWGGGELFF. The chain joins TRBV2 to TRBJ2-2, with TRBD2 as a possible D gene (6 bases). This CDR3 is 13 amino acids long. Germline V lookup: CDR1 SNHLY, CDR2 FYNNEI. With 3 bases removed from V and 7 bases from J, the gap between germline ends came to 9 bases. Full variable domain (rest looked up from reference TRBV2 and TRBJ2-2): EPEVTQTPSHQVTQMGQEVILRCVPISNHLYFYWYRQILGQKVEFLVSFYNNEISEKSEIFDDQFSVERPDGSNFTLKIRSTKLEDSAMYFCASSDWGGGELFFGEGSRLTVL.

The chain employs TRBV4-2 and TRBJ2-2, with 11 bases matching TRBD2. The CDR3 is made up of 16 amino acids. The V gene end was trimmed by 4 bases and the J gene end by 2 bases; junction bases not matched to a gene: 3. Germline-derived CDR1 and CDR2 are LGHNA and YNFKEQ. CDR3 in amino acids: CASSRGLADNTGELFF. CDR3 bases: TGTGCCAGCAGCCGGGGACTAGCGGATAACACCGGGGAGCTGTTTTTT.

On this clone: The germline gene is not matched at one end of the junction; a read error may be the cause. The chain has TRBV9 and TRBJ2-7; 7 nucleotides align to TRBD2. The CDR3 consists of 15 residues. Germline V gene sequence: CDR1 SGDLS, CDR2 YYNGEE. The CDR3 DNA is TGTGCCAGCAGTGAAGAAGGACTAGACTCCTTCGAGCAGTACTTC. This sequence encodes CASSEEGLDSFEQYF.

This clone is a singleton in its sample. V usage is TRBV4-1 and J usage is TRBJ1-2; 9 bases agree with TRBD1. V was clipped by 4 bases and J by 6 bases; unmatched bases: 9. The CDR3 runs 15 residues. Germline V gives CDR1 MGHRA, CDR2 YSYEKL. In DNA form, the CDR3 reads TGCGCCAGCAGCCGTGGGGACAGGGTGGCCGATGGCTACACCTTC. Protein product: CASSRGDRVADGYTF.

This clone occurred once. This chain connects TRBV7-9 to TRBJ2-2, with a weak D call TRBD2 (5 bases). V gave up 2 bases and J gave up 0 bases, with 10 bases separating them. Germline V lookup: CDR1 SEHNR, CDR2 FQNEAQ (reference sequence). This CDR3 has 16 residues. The CDR3 reads CASSLLGVSNTGELFF. The CDR3 region has the DNA TGTGCCAGCAGCTTACTCGGGGTTTCGAACACCGGGGAGCTGTTTTTT.

V and J are TRBV18 and TRBJ2-1; TRBD2 agrees at 9 bases. Trimming removed 3 bases from V and 9 bases from J; junction bases left unmatched: 6. The CDR3 has 14 residues. Germline loops: CDR1 KGHSH, CDR2 LQKENI. The CDR3, as DNA: TGTGCCAGCTCACCGGGACTAGCCCCCCCTGAGCAGTTCTTC. It is translated as CASSPGLAPPEQFF.

This sequence joins TRBV10-3 and TRBJ2-1; TRBD2 is a possible D gene (6 bases). CDR3 size: 14 residues. V lost 2 bases and J lost 6, with 11 bases in between. The germline V gene has CDR1 ENHRY and CDR2 SYGVKD. The chain's CDR3 is CAISEDRESNEQFF. CDR3 DNA sequence: TGTGCCATCAGTGAGGATCGGGAGTCCAATGAGCAGTTCTTC.

This clone came up a few times. The gene calls are TRBV19 and TRBJ2-7, with a tentative D call TRBD2 (6 bases). The V and J ends lost 3 bases and 6 bases respectively, with 15 bases between them. Germline CDR1 LNHDA, CDR2 SQIVND (reference sequence). The length of the CDR3 is 14 residues. The CDR3 DNA reads TGTGCCAGTAGTATGGACCTCCGGGGGATCGAGCAGTACTTC. Protein product: CASSMDLRGIEQYF. Full variable domain (missing parts from reference TRBV19 and TRBJ2-7): DGGITQSPKYLFRKEGQNVTLSCEQNLNHDAMYWYRQDPGQGLRLIYYSQIVNDFQKGDIAEGYSVSREKKESFPLTVTSAQKNPTAFYLCASSMDLRGIEQYFGPGTRLTVT.